These T cell receptor beta chains were read from a single sample in a study of T cell responses to AZD1222 COVID-19 vaccine. Only in-frame clones appear in the TCRdb table, and some are missing; sequencing was by immunoSEQ multiplex PCR. The sample carries approximately 100,000 clones, approximately 89% recorded once. The sequenced sample was peripheral blood, obtained on day 0 of AZD1222 vaccination. The receptors originated from an adult in good health. Both conserved end residues are trimmed from each CDR3. Fields, in order: J gene, V gene, CDR3 protein.

j_call: TRBJ1-2; v_call: TRBV6-5; cdr3_aa: ASRETGARGYT
j_call: TRBJ1-3; v_call: TRBV3-1/TRBV3-2; cdr3_aa: ASSPRYGGNTIY
j_call: TRBJ1-2; v_call: TRBV6-5; cdr3_aa: ASRIYMGGLYGYT
j_call: TRBJ2-7; v_call: TRBV23-1; cdr3_aa: ASSQSLVGSGQGDSGGYEQY
j_call: TRBJ2-3; v_call: TRBV11-2; cdr3_aa: ASSLMKAKRY
j_call: TRBJ1-2; v_call: TRBV5-1; cdr3_aa: ASSWAGGEYGYT
j_call: TRBJ2-1; v_call: TRBV2; cdr3_aa: ASSYRASEDEQF
j_call: TRBJ1-2; v_call: TRBV9; cdr3_aa: ASSVGATVYGYT
j_call: TRBJ2-3; v_call: TRBV6-5; cdr3_aa: ASSAYIDTQY
j_call: TRBJ1-2; v_call: TRBV7-9; cdr3_aa: ASSRGQENYGYT
j_call: TRBJ2-2; v_call: TRBV7-8; cdr3_aa: ASSPGHWGNTGELF
j_call: TRBJ1-2; v_call: TRBV29-1; cdr3_aa: SAQDYGYT
j_call: TRBJ1-2; v_call: TRBV30; cdr3_aa: AWSAGWVGGYT
j_call: TRBJ2-5; v_call: TRBV6-5; cdr3_aa: ASKHGAGRETQY
j_call: TRBJ1-4; v_call: TRBV5-1; cdr3_aa: ASSLAPIEKLF
j_call: TRBJ1-6; v_call: TRBV27; cdr3_aa: ASRRDVLNSPLH
j_call: TRBJ1-2; v_call: TRBV4-3; cdr3_aa: ASNTGSDGYT
j_call: TRBJ2-1; v_call: TRBV5-1; cdr3_aa: ASSLLGGSYNEQF
j_call: TRBJ1-2; v_call: TRBV9; cdr3_aa: ASSVDLQGARGGYGYT
j_call: TRBJ2-2; v_call: TRBV27; cdr3_aa: ASGIASGGELF
j_call: TRBJ2-1; v_call: TRBV28; cdr3_aa: ASTPPEGSGNEQF
j_call: TRBJ2-7; v_call: TRBV6-1; cdr3_aa: ASSVAFGTSYEQY
j_call: TRBJ2-3; v_call: TRBV11-2; cdr3_aa: ASSFSPLADTQY
j_call: TRBJ1-2; v_call: TRBV9; cdr3_aa: ASSVAGAESGYT
j_call: TRBJ1-2; v_call: TRBV24-1; cdr3_aa: ATSDIQGEFPNYGYT
j_call: TRBJ2-7; v_call: TRBV7-9; cdr3_aa: ASRQTGGINEQY
j_call: TRBJ2-1; v_call: TRBV21-1; cdr3_aa: ASSKAREVYNEQF
j_call: TRBJ1-4; v_call: TRBV4-2; cdr3_aa: ASSQDWQAGSTNEKLF
j_call: TRBJ1-2; v_call: TRBV7-3; cdr3_aa: ASSLMGGGAEVGYT
j_call: TRBJ2-3; v_call: TRBV2; cdr3_aa: ASSDSGGTDTQY
j_call: TRBJ1-2; v_call: TRBV19; cdr3_aa: ASSQGGAGMDYGYT
j_call: TRBJ1-1; v_call: TRBV7-9; cdr3_aa: ASSLEGTGNTEAF
j_call: TRBJ2-3; v_call: TRBV9; cdr3_aa: ASSGDRGRVN
j_call: TRBJ1-2; v_call: TRBV7-8; cdr3_aa: ASRRYLTGSFNYGYT
j_call: TRBJ1-5; v_call: TRBV4-3; cdr3_aa: ASSQDIGAGGQPQH
j_call: TRBJ1-5; v_call: TRBV7-8; cdr3_aa: ASSQWTGENQPQH
j_call: TRBJ2-1; v_call: TRBV4-3; cdr3_aa: ASSQESSGYYNEQF